These 2 T cell receptor beta chains share one sample of origin, sequenced in a study of T cell repertoires in cytomegalovirus infection. TCRdb re-called the reads with MiXCR, one entry per CDR3 protein. The data hold a few hundred thousand distinct CDR3 sequences, with 15% to 20% observed a single time. The material sequenced was PBMCs. All receptors come from a human donor in good health (CMV status not recorded). Some clones in this sample may be carry-over from other donors' samples.

This clonotype has more than one count but fewer than ten. V and J are TRBV20-1 and TRBJ1-6; D remains unclear. The CDR3 extends over 16 amino acids. V shed 3 bases and J shed 1 base, with 13 bases lying between them. Looked up from germline, CDR1 is DFQATT and CDR2 is SNEGSKA (reference sequence). CDR3 bases: TGCAGTGCTAGGATGGCGGGGAGTTCCTATAATTCACCCCTCCACTTT. This gives the protein CSARMAGSSYNSPLHF.

The genes are TRBV6-2 or TRBV6-3 and TRBJ1-1; D is uncertain. Germline loops: CDR1 MNHEY, CDR2 SVGEGT. Trimming took 0 bases from V and 2 from J, leaving 7 bases between them. The CDR3 contains 14 residues. The CDR3 DNA follows: TGTGCCAGCAGTTACTCGGGAGCCAACACTGAAGCTTTCTTT. It specifies CASSYSGANTEAFF.